The 24 T cell receptor beta chains listed next were all sequenced from one sample in a study of CD8 T cells in Susac syndrome. With random hexamers, reverse transcription was performed on about 0.5 to 1 ug of RNA. In TCRdb, the immunoSEQ multiplex PCR reads were re-called with MiXCR into one record per CDR3 protein. The table lists around 230,000 distinct CDR3 sequences, less than 96% of them singletons, with about 0.094% in the top ten. The sequenced sample consisted of CD4+ T cells from PBMCs. All receptors derive from a human donor with Susac syndrome.

V usage is TRBV29-1 and J usage is TRBJ1-1; TRBD1 is a possible D gene (5 bases). The germline gives CDR1 SQVTM, CDR2 ANQGSEA. The CDR3 runs to 14 residues. V lost 7 bases and J lost 5, with 20 bases in between. CDR3 residues: CSGHLGGGGTEAFF. The CDR3 DNA reads TGCAGCGGCCACTTAGGCGGGGGGGGGACTGAAGCTTTCTTT.

The V call is TRBV24-1, the J call TRBJ2-1; 9 bases are shared with TRBD1. CDR3 size: 16 residues. Germline values: CDR1 KGHDR, CDR2 SFDVKD. Unmatched junction bases numbered 12, after V lost 6 bases and J lost 7 bases. The chain's CDR3 is CATSRNRGPQPNEQFF. The CDR3 DNA is TGTGCCACCAGTCGAAACAGGGGGCCCCAGCCTAATGAGCAGTTCTTC.

The gene calls are TRBV19 and TRBJ1-2, with 8 nucleotides matching TRBD1. V was pared by 4 bases and J by 8 bases, with 0 bases of the junction left unmatched. CDR1 is LNHDA, CDR2 SQIVND, per germline (reference sequence). This CDR3 comprises 11 residues. The CDR3 protein is CASSTGGGYTF. Here the CDR3 DNA reads TGTGCCAGTAGTACAGGGGGCGGCTACACCTTC. Complete variable domain (other parts from reference TRBV19 and TRBJ1-2): DGGITQSPKYLFRKEGQNVTLSCEQNLNHDAMYWYRQDPGQGLRLIYYSQIVNDFQKGDIAEGYSVSREKKESFPLTVTSAQKNPTAFYLCASSTGGGYTFGSGTRLTVV.

V and J are TRBV29-1 and TRBJ2-5; the D is unclear. CDR3 size: 13 residues. CDR1 is SQVTM and CDR2 is ANQGSEA in the germline V gene. The ends were cut back, 7 bases at V and 2 bases at J, with 14 bases in the middle. CDR3 residues: CSGGVVRQETQYF. Here the CDR3 DNA reads TGCAGCGGAGGTGTAGTTAGACAAGAGACCCAGTACTTC.

This clonotype was seen a single time. The chain carries TRBV28 and TRBJ2-7; 8 bases align to TRBD1. The V gene end was trimmed by 8 bases and the J gene end by 4 bases; junction bases not matched to a gene: 7. The germline gives CDR1 MDHEN, CDR2 SYDVKM. The CDR3 is 13 residues long. This CDR3 reads CASGQGFNYEQYF. CDR3 DNA sequence: TGTGCCAGCGGACAGGGCTTCAATTACGAGCAGTACTTC. Full variable domain (rest looked up from reference TRBV28 and TRBJ2-7): DVKVTQSSRYLVKRTGEKVFLECVQDMDHENMFWYRQDPGLGLRLIYFSYDVKMKEKGDIPEGYSVSREKKERFSLILESASTNQTSMYLCASGQGFNYEQYFGPGTRLTVT.

The gene calls are TRBV12-3 or TRBV12-4 and TRBJ2-2; 9 bases match TRBD1. The V gene end was trimmed by 4 bases and the J gene end by 7 bases; junction bases not matched to a gene: 7. The CDR3 has 15 amino acids. This chain's CDR3 is CASSSGTGHNGELFF. CDR3 nucleotides: TGTGCCAGCAGTTCCGGGACAGGGCATAACGGGGAGCTGTTTTTT.

This sequence joins TRBV9 and TRBJ2-1, with 8 bases lining up with TRBD1. Germline loops: CDR1 SGDLS, CDR2 YYNGEE. CDR3 length equals 16 residues. The V gene end was trimmed by 1 base and the J gene end by 0 bases; junction bases not matched to a gene: 3. Written as DNA, the CDR3 is TGTGCCAGCAGCGTAAGACAGGGGAGCTCCTACAATGAGCAGTTCTTC. It yields the protein CASSVRQGSSYNEQFF.

The chain recombines TRBV4-1 with TRBJ1-5; D is unclear. CDR3 length equals 15 residues. V was pared by 0 bases and J by 2 bases, with 8 bases between. Germline V gives CDR1 MGHRA, CDR2 YSYEKL. This CDR3 reads CASSQDRQGNQPQHF. Written as DNA, the CDR3 is TGCGCCAGCAGCCAAGACCGGCAGGGCAATCAGCCCCAGCATTTT.

The chain couples TRBV5-6 to TRBJ2-2, with TRBD1 identical over 10 bases. Germline CDR1 SGHDT, CDR2 YYEEEE. This CDR3 has 15 amino acids. The J segment lost 4 bases and the V segment lost 4 bases, leaving 4 bases of the junction unmatched. The DNA of the CDR3 is TGTGCCAGCAGCGGGGACAGGGGAACCACCGGGGAGCTGTTTTTT. This translates into CASSGDRGTTGELFF.

This sequence joins TRBV20-1 and TRBJ1-1, with TRBD1 identical over 7 bases. This CDR3 comprises 13 residues. The junction had 5 bases not matched to a gene; V was cut back by 6 bases and J by 1 base. The germline CDR1 and CDR2 sequences are DFQATT and SNEGSKA (reference sequence). CDR3 loop: CSAPGQPNTEAFF. Here the CDR3 DNA reads TGCAGTGCCCCGGGACAGCCGAACACTGAAGCTTTCTTT.

V usage is TRBV12-3 or TRBV12-4 and J usage is TRBJ2-3, with 9 bases matching TRBD2. This CDR3 region has 16 residues. The V and J ends lost 6 bases and 3 bases, in that order; junction bases with no gene match: 10. The CDR3: CASRPLAGDSTDTQYF. The CDR3 DNA follows: TGTGCCAGCAGGCCATTAGCGGGAGACAGTACAGATACGCAGTATTTT.

The chain uses TRBV27 and TRBJ2-3; 8 nucleotides agree with TRBD2. V gave up 6 bases and J gave up 4 bases; unmatched junction bases: 6. The CDR3 extends over 14 amino acids. Germline CDR1 MNHEY, CDR2 SMNVEV (reference sequence). The CDR3, as DNA: TGTGCCAGCAGAGCGGGGGCAGCCGCAGATACGCAGTATTTT. This translates into CASRAGAAADTQYF.

This clonotype appeared a single time. V is TRBV12-3 or TRBV12-4 and J is TRBJ1-1, with TRBD1 matching 7 bases. Trimming removed 5 bases from V and 5 bases from J; junction bases left unmatched: 5. The CDR3 has 13 residues. The CDR3 here is CASSKGQWTEAFF. The CDR3 DNA is TGTGCCAGCAGTAAGGGACAGTGGACTGAAGCTTTCTTT.

The chain couples TRBV6-2 or TRBV6-3 to TRBJ2-7; 10 positions agree with TRBD2. This CDR3 has 16 residues. The trim removed 4 bases at V and 2 bases at J, leaving 8 bases unmatched. Germline-derived CDR1 and CDR2 are MNHEY and SVGEGT. DNA for the CDR3: TGTGCCAGCAGTTCCTTGCTTAGCGGGAGGCCCTACGAGCAGTACTTC. This sequence encodes CASSSLLSGRPYEQYF.

The chain joins TRBV12-3 or TRBV12-4 to TRBJ2-5; D remains unclear. V was trimmed by 8 bases and J by 0 bases, leaving 7 bases between them. The CDR3 contains 12 residues. DNA for the CDR3: TGTGCCAGCCTCAAGTACCAAGAGACCCAGTACTTC. This gives the protein CASLKYQETQYF.

This clonotype has a handful of counts. The chain couples TRBV29-1 to TRBJ1-2; 7 bases line up with TRBD1. The CDR3 extends over 14 amino acids. CDR1 is SQVTM, CDR2 ANQGSEA, per germline. V gave up 3 bases and J gave up 4 bases; unmatched junction bases: 8. CDR3 nucleotides: TGCAGCGTTGACCCCCAGGGGGGGGGCTATGGCTACACCTTC. Amino acid sequence: CSVDPQGGGYGYTF.

The V and J genes are TRBV11-3 and TRBJ2-5; possibly TRBD1 or TRBD2 for D (5 bases each). CDR3 length: 14 amino acids. The germline CDR1 and CDR2 sequences are SGHNT and YENEEA. Trimming shortened V by 5 bases and J by 3 bases, and 13 bases separated the two germline ends. The CDR3 loop is CASSNPGREETQYF. The CDR3 region has the DNA TGTGCCAGCAGCAATCCGGGACGCGAAGAGACCCAGTACTTC.

This chain links TRBV4-1 with TRBJ2-7; 11 positions agree with TRBD2. CDR3 length: 17 residues. The junction had 9 bases not matched to a gene; V was cut back by 4 bases and J by 1 base. Germline loops: CDR1 MGHRA, CDR2 YSYEKL. The CDR3 is CASSPGTSGSNSYEQYF. The CDR3 DNA follows: TGCGCCAGCAGCCCCGGGACTAGCGGTTCCAATTCCTACGAGCAGTACTTC.

This sequence joins TRBV27 and TRBJ1-2, with D unclear. The length of the CDR3 is 13 residues. Trimming removed 3 bases at V and 8 bases at J, with 13 bases between. Germline-derived CDR1 and CDR2 are MNHEY and SMNVEV (reference sequence). CDR3 loop: CASSFKERRGYTF. DNA of the CDR3: TGTGCCAGCAGTTTCAAGGAACGGAGGGGCTACACCTTC.

The chain has TRBV24-1 and TRBJ2-5; D not certain. Germline values: CDR1 KGHDR, CDR2 SFDVKD. V was clipped by 6 bases and J by 0 bases, with 7 bases between them. The CDR3 consists of 13 residues. CDR3 amino acids: CATSKGDQETQYF. CDR3 DNA sequence: TGTGCCACCAGTAAGGGTGACCAAGAGACCCAGTACTTC.

The chain employs TRBV30 and TRBJ2-5; D is unclear. The V end was cut by 5 bases, the J end by 5 bases, with 12 bases between. Per germline, CDR1 GTSNPN and CDR2 SVGIG (reference sequence). CDR3 length equals 12 residues. This CDR3 reads CAWGNYRETQYF. The DNA for the CDR3 is TGTGCCTGGGGCAATTATCGGGAGACCCAGTACTTC.

The CDR3 DNA sequence: TGTGCCTGGAATGGGGGGATAAGCACCGGGGAGCTGTTTTTT. Translating gives CAWNGGISTGELFF. The V gene is TRBV30, the J gene TRBJ2-2; D is possibly TRBD2 (6 bases). The CDR3 runs 14 residues. Trimming shortened V by 4 bases and J by 4 bases, and 13 bases separated the two germline ends. Germline V gives CDR1 GTSNPN, CDR2 SVGIG (reference sequence).

This chain uses TRBV27 with TRBJ1-5; D unresolved. This CDR3 spans 12 amino acids. CDR1 is MNHEY, CDR2 SMNVEV, per germline (reference sequence). Trimming pared 8 bases from V and 3 bases from J, leaving 8 bases between. DNA of the CDR3: TGTGCCAGCCGGGGTATCAATCAGCCCCAGCATTTT. This sequence encodes CASRGINQPQHF.

This chain connects TRBV5-6 to TRBJ1-2, with 8 bases lining up with TRBD1. Looked up from germline, CDR1 is SGHDT and CDR2 is YYEEEE. This CDR3 region has 13 residues. The junction had 5 bases not matched to a gene; V was cut back by 4 bases and J by 6 bases. The CDR3 loop is CASSHDRGHGYTF. CDR3 coding DNA: TGTGCCAGCAGCCACGACAGGGGCCATGGCTACACCTTC.